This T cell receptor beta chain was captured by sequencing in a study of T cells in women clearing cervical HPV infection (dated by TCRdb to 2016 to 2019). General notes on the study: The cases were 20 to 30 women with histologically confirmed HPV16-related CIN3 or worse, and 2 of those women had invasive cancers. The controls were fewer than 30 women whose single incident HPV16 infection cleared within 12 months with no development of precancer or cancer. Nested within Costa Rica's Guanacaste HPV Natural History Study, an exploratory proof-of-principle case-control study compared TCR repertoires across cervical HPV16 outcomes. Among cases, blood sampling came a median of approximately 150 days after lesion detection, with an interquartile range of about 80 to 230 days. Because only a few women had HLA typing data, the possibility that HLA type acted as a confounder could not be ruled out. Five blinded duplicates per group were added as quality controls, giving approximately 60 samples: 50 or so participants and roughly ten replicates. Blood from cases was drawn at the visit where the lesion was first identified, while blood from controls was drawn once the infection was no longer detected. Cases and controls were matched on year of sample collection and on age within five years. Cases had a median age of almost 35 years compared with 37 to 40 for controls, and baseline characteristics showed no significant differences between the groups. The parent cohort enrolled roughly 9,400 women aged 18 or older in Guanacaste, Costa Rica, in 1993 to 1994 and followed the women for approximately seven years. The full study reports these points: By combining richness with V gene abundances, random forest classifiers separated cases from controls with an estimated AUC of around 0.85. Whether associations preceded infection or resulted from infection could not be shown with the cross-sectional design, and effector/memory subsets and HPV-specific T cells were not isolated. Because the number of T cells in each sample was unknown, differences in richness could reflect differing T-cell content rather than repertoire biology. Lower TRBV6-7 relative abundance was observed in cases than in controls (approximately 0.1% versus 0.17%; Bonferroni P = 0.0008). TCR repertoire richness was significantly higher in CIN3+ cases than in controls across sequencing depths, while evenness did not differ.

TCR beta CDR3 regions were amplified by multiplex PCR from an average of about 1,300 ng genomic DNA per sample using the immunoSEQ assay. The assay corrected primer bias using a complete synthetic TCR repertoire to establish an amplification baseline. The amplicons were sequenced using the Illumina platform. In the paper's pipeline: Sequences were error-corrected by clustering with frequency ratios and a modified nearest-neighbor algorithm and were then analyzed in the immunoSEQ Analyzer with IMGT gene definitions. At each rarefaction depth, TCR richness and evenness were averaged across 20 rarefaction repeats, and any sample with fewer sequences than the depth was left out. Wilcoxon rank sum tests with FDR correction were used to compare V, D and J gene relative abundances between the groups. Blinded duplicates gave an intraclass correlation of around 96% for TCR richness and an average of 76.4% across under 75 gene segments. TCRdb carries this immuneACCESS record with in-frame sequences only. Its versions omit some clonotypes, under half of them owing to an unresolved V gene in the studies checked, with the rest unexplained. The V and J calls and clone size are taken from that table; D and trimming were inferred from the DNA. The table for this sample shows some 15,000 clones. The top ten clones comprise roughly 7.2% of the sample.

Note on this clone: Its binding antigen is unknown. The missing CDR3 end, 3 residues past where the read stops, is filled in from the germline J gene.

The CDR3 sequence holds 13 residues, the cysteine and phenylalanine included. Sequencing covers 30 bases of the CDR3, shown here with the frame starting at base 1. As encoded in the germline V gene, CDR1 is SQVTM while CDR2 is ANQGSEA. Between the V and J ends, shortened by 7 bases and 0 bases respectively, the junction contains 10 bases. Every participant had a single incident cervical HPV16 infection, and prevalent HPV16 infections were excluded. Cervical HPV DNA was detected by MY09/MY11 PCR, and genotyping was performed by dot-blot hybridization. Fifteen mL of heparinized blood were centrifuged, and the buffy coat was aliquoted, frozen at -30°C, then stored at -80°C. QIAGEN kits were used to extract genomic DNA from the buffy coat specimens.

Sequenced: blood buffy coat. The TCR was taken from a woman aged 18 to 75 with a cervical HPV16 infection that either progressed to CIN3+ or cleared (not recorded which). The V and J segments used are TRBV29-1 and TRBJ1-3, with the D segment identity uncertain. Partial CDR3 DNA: TGCAGCGCCGGGCGGGACTCTGGAAACACC. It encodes CSAGRDSGNT. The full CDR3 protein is CSAGRDSGNTIYF.